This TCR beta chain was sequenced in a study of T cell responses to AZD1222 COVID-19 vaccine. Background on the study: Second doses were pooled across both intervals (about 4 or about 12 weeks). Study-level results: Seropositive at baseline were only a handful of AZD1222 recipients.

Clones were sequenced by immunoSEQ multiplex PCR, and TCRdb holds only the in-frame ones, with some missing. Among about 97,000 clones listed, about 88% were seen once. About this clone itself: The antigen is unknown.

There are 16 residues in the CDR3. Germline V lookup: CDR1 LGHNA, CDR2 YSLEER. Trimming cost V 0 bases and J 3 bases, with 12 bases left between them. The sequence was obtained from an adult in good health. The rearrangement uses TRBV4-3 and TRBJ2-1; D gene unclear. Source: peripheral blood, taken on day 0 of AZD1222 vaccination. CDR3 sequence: CASSQDDFSDYNEQFF. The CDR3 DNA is TGCGCCAGCAGCCAAGATGATTTCAGCGACTACAATGAGCAGTTCTTC.